The 23 T cell receptor beta chains presented below share a single source sample, sequenced in a study of neurological immune-mediated disorders. TCRdb fed the 5' RACE reads into MiXCR, producing one record per CDR3 protein. The sample lists roughly 67,000 distinct CDR3 sequences; more than 3.5% were seen once. The sample taken for sequencing was PBMCs. The receptors stem from a man aged 50 to 60 with multiple sclerosis.

This clonotype came up a few times. This chain links TRBV7-3 with TRBJ2-1; TRBD2 aligns across 10 bases. After removal of 5 bases from V and 5 bases from J, the junction contained 6 bases not matched to a gene. Germline V gene lookup returns CDR1 SGHTA and CDR2 FQGTGA. The CDR3 is 15 amino acids. This CDR3 reads CASSPSGGRNNEQFF. The CDR3 nucleotides are TGTGCCAGCAGCCCTAGCGGGGGTAGGAACAATGAGCAGTTCTTC.

This clonotype was counted many times. CDR3 coding DNA: TGTGCCAGCAGCTTAGGACAGGGGGCGGGTCAGCCCCAGCATTTT. The encoded protein is CASSLGQGAGQPQHF. The chain combines TRBV7-2 with TRBJ1-5, with 10 bases that match TRBD1. The CDR3 runs 15 residues. V lost 1 base, J lost 6 bases, and 3 bases stayed unmatched. CDR1 is SGHTA and CDR2 is FQGNSA in the germline V gene.

This clonotype was counted between two and nine times. The rearrangement joins TRBV20-1 to TRBJ2-5; 7 nucleotides line up with TRBD1. This CDR3 is 15 amino acids long. Germline V gene data show CDR1 as DFQATT and CDR2 as SNEGSKA (reference sequence). V lost 0 bases and J lost 5; bases outside the gene matches: 9. The CDR3 coding sequence is TGCAGTGCTAGAGATATGAGGGGGCGCAAGGAGACCCAGTACTTC. Translation gives CSARDMRGRKETQYF.

This clonotype was observed many times. An end of the junction differs from the germline gene, which may be a read error. The chain links TRBV20-1 to TRBJ1-6; 9 bases are shared with TRBD1. This CDR3 has 14 amino acids. Per germline, CDR1 DFQATT and CDR2 SNEGSKA (reference sequence). The CDR3 loop reads CSARGTGNNSPLNF. CDR3 bases: TGCAGTGCTAGGGGGACAGGGAATAATTCACCCCTCAACTTT.

This clonotype was seen many times. CDR3 DNA: TGTGCCAGCAGCTTGGGTCTAGCGGATACGCAGTATTTT. Amino acid sequence: CASSLGLADTQYF. The V gene is TRBV7-9, the J gene TRBJ2-3, with D possibly TRBD2 on 6 matching bases. Trimming pared 3 bases from V and 6 bases from J, leaving 10 bases between. This CDR3 spans 13 amino acids. CDR1 SEHNR and CDR2 FQNEAQ come from the germline V gene (reference sequence).

This clonotype was found many times. The rearrangement links TRBV20-1 to TRBJ1-5; D gene uncertain. Trimming cost V 3 bases and J 1 base, with 10 bases left between them. The CDR3 loop spans 14 amino acids. Germline CDR1 DFQATT, CDR2 SNEGSKA (reference sequence). CDR3 in DNA: TGCAGTGCTAGTTCATTGGACAGCAATCAGCCCCAGCATTTT. Translation: CSASSLDSNQPQHF.

As for this clonotype: At one boundary the junction diverges from the germline segment, which might be a read error. The V gene is TRBV18, the J gene TRBJ2-4; D remains unclear. Germline assignment: CDR1 KGHSH and CDR2 LQKENI. The CDR3 runs 14 residues. The CDR3 sequence is CASSPREPKKIQYF. The CDR3 nucleotides are TGTGCCAGCTCACCACGGGAACCCAAAAAAATTCAGTACTTC.

There are many counts of this clonotype. J is TRBJ1-2 and V is TRBV27; 10 bases are a match to TRBD1. The CDR3 spans 14 residues. The junction had 1 base not matched to a gene; V was cut back by 4 bases and J by 2 bases. The germline gives CDR1 MNHEY, CDR2 SMNVEV (reference sequence). The DNA for the CDR3 is TGTGCCAGCAGTTCGGGACAGGGGAACTATGGCTACACCTTC. Protein sequence: CASSSGQGNYGYTF.

This clonotype was observed a handful of times. A read error may be the cause here, since a much bigger clone is one base away. The chain recombines TRBV5-1 with TRBJ1-2, with D possibly matching TRBD1 (5 bases). This CDR3 contains 13 residues. Trimming stripped 4 bases from V and 7 bases from J, with 14 bases between. Germline loops: CDR1 SGHRS, CDR2 YFSETQ. The CDR3 sequence: CASSIERGVGYTF. As DNA, the CDR3 is TGCGCCAGCAGCATCGAAAGGGGAGTTGGCTACACCTTC.

The genes are TRBV20-1 and TRBJ2-2; 8 bases map to TRBD1. CDR1 is DFQATT, CDR2 SNEGSKA, per germline (reference sequence). This CDR3 comprises 15 residues. The trim removed 4 bases at V and 3 bases at J, leaving 7 bases unmatched. The CDR3 bases are TGCAGTGCTACCGGACAGGGAGGAGACACCGGGGAGCTGTTTTTT. Translated, it gives CSATGQGGDTGELFF.

This clonotype was seen many times. The V gene is TRBV7-9, the J gene TRBJ1-2; 8 bases match TRBD1. Looked up from germline, CDR1 is SEHNR and CDR2 is FQNEAQ (reference sequence). The CDR3 is 13 amino acids. V lost 7 bases to trimming and J lost 7 bases; unmatched junction nucleotides: 8. CDR3 sequence (DNA): TGTGCCAGCAACCGAGCAGGGGGCGGTGGCTACACCTTC. This codes for CASNRAGGGGYTF.

The V call is TRBV6-5, the J call TRBJ1-4; D is unclear. The CDR3 loop spans 14 amino acids. The germline V gene has CDR1 MNHEY and CDR2 SVGAGI. V was clipped by 1 base and J by 8 bases, with 11 bases between them. CDR3 sequence: CASSYFGPGEKLFF. CDR3 bases: TGTGCCAGCAGTTACTTCGGACCCGGGGAAAAACTGTTTTTT.

This clonotype was recorded many times. The chain carries TRBV7-9 and TRBJ2-5, with 14 bases identical to TRBD2. The CDR3 is 14 residues long. Trimming took 3 bases from V and 10 from J; bases not matched to a gene: 4. Germline CDR1 and CDR2: SEHNR and FQNEAQ (reference sequence). The CDR3 bases are TGTGCCAGCAGCTTCGGGACTAGCGGGGGCGACCAGTACTTC. Amino acids: CASSFGTSGGDQYF.

This clonotype was counted many times. V and J are TRBV4-2 and TRBJ2-7; no firm D call. CDR3 size: 15 residues. Germline loops: CDR1 LGHNA, CDR2 YNFKEQ. Trimming pared 0 bases from V and 5 bases from J, leaving 14 bases between. This CDR3 is CASSQEGRRADEQYF. CDR3 coding DNA: TGTGCCAGCAGCCAAGAGGGCAGAAGGGCGGACGAGCAGTACTTC.

This clonotype was picked up a small number of times. The chain carries TRBV5-1 and TRBJ2-5, with a possible D match to TRBD1 (6 bases). Trimming took 4 bases from V and 4 from J, leaving 20 bases between them. Germline-derived CDR1 and CDR2 are SGHRS and YFSETQ. This CDR3 has 16 residues. The chain's CDR3 is CASSPTGTTPPETQYF. The CDR3 nucleotides are TGCGCCAGCAGCCCAACAGGGACAACCCCCCCAGAGACCCAGTACTTC.

Many counts were recorded for this clonotype. The rearrangement links TRBV20-1 to TRBJ2-5, with TRBD2 identical over 12 bases. The CDR3 runs 19 residues. In germline, CDR1 is DFQATT, CDR2 SNEGSKA (reference sequence). With V trimmed by 0 bases and J by 5 bases, 16 bases remained unmatched. CDR3 loop: CSARDMEASGGALGETQYF. CDR3 bases: TGCAGTGCTAGAGATATGGAGGCTAGCGGGGGGGCCCTAGGGGAGACCCAGTACTTC.

This clonotype occurred many times. This chain joins TRBV20-1 and TRBJ1-2; tentatively, D is TRBD1 (5 bases). Trimming took off 1 base at V and 8 bases at J, with 23 bases between the two ends. There are 16 residues in the CDR3. Germline V gene data show CDR1 as DFQATT and CDR2 as SNEGSKA (reference sequence). The CDR3 region has the DNA TGCAGTGCTAGAGGGGACGGCGGGACCTGGGGTTCCGGCTACACCTTC. This translates into CSARGDGGTWGSGYTF.

This clonotype was observed at least ten times. The chain recombines TRBV5-6 with TRBJ2-3; no clear D gene. This CDR3 spans 13 amino acids. V was trimmed by 4 bases and J by 4 bases, leaving 10 bases between them. Germline values: CDR1 SGHDT, CDR2 YYEEEE. In nucleotides, the CDR3 is TGTGCCAGCAGCCCCGGTCGTCCAGATACGCAGTATTTT. Translation gives CASSPGRPDTQYF.

This clonotype has ten or more counts. Relative to the germline gene, one junction end is altered; a read error may explain this. This rearrangement joins TRBV6-6 to TRBJ1-5, with D perhaps TRBD1 (5 bases). Per germline, CDR1 MNHNY and CDR2 SVGAGI (reference sequence). The CDR3 consists of 13 residues. CDR3 nucleotides: TGTGCCAGCAGTCCACGGGGGGATCAGCCCCAGAATTTT. It is translated as CASSPRGDQPQNF.

The table lists this clonotype with many counts. The chain joins TRBV7-6 to TRBJ1-2, with D hard to call. Germline V lookup: CDR1 SGHVS, CDR2 FNYEAQ. V was cut by 5 bases and J by 6 bases, with 16 bases left in between. This CDR3 comprises 14 residues. The CDR3 DNA follows: TGTGCCAGCAGCCAGCCGGGCACAAGAAATGGCTACACCTTC. This sequence encodes CASSQPGTRNGYTF. Full variable domain (remainder filled in from reference TRBV7-6 and TRBJ1-2): GAGVSQSPRYKVTKRGQDVALRCDPISGHVSLYWYRQALGQGPEFLTYFNYEAQQDKSGLPNDRFSAERPEGSISTLTIQRTEQRDSAMYRCASSQPGTRNGYTFGSGTRLTVV.

This clonotype was counted at least ten times. The V gene is TRBV11-2, the J gene TRBJ1-5, with D uncertain. V was trimmed by 2 bases and J by 0 bases, leaving 8 bases between them. From germline, CDR1 is SGHAT and CDR2 FQNNGV. The length of the CDR3 is 15 residues. Here the CDR3 reads CASSLSLHSNQPQHF. DNA of the CDR3: TGTGCCAGCAGCTTATCCCTACATAGCAATCAGCCCCAGCATTTT.

This clonotype was counted many times. The chain uses TRBV6-5 and TRBJ1-2; D gene uncertain. Germline values: CDR1 MNHEY, CDR2 SVGAGI. The CDR3 length is 17 residues. Trimming stripped 0 bases from V and 0 bases from J, with 14 bases between. The CDR3 region has the DNA TGTGCCAGCAGTTACTCGGTGCAGCTCGGAGCTAACTATGGCTACACCTTC. This encodes CASSYSVQLGANYGYTF.

The chain employs TRBV20-1 and TRBJ1-2, with a possible D match to TRBD1 (6 bases). Trimming removed 0 bases from V and 5 bases from J, with 13 bases in between. This CDR3 comprises 14 residues. From germline, CDR1 is DFQATT and CDR2 SNEGSKA (reference sequence). The CDR3 DNA is TGCAGTGCTAGAGATCAGCCCAGGGGATATGGCTACACCTTC. Residues: CSARDQPRGYGYTF.